This paragraph reports one T cell receptor beta chain. Its antigen is as yet unknown. This CDR3 fails to terminate in the conserved phenylalanine or tryptophan, so it likely reflects a read error. The V and J ends lost 4 bases and 4 bases, in that order; junction bases with no gene match: 4. CDR1 and CDR2 from the germline V gene are DFQATT and SNEGSKA (reference sequence). The CDR3 extends over 14 amino acids. The CDR3 regions of TCR beta were amplified from RNA transcripts. HTBI primers were employed in a first-round RT-PCR of the TCR CDR3. Via MiXCR, TCRdb re-called the multiplex PCR reads, giving one row per CDR3 protein. Of about 640,000 distinct CDR3 sequences listed, roughly 20% are singletons. This record belongs to a study of T cells in Graves' hyperthyroidism and ophthalmopathy. Regarding the study as a whole: Blood also showed most of the thyroid clonotypes that were expanded above 0.001. The model made its ophthalmopathy prediction, and onset followed a median roughly 6.5 months later.

The sequencing sample was made of blood. This receptor was taken from a man younger than 45 with Graves' ophthalmopathy. V and J are TRBV20-1 and TRBJ2-3, with 11 bases that match TRBD2. CDR3 amino acids: CSAKTSGNADTQYS. Here the CDR3 DNA reads TGCAGTGCTAAGACTAGCGGGAACGCAGATACGCAGTATTCT.